This TCR beta chain emerged from a study of cytomegalovirus exposure and HLA in healthy donors. Study observations and caveats: Upon later analysis, HLA-associated TCR beta chains proved more clonally expanded than other, equally common chains.

In nominal health when sampled, donors likely had unrecorded immune exposures nonetheless. Regarding this clone: The antigen is not known.

PCR employed 60 Vbeta and 13 Jbeta primers. Using immunoSEQ multiplex PCR, the repertoire was profiled, and TCRdb retains in-frame clones only, with some absent. This sample lists roughly 120,000 clones; its ten largest clones have 1%. The sequence came from a man between 18 and 29 years old in good health and CMV-seronegative. Material for sequencing was PBMCs.

In DNA form, the CDR3 reads TGCGCCAGCAGCGGGGGCCCCATGGTAGATGAGCAGTTCTTC. It translates to CASSGGPMVDEQFF. The chain links TRBV5-1 to TRBJ2-1; a weak D match, TRBD1 (6 bases). The germline gives CDR1 SGHRS, CDR2 YFSETQ. With 4 bases removed from V and 8 bases from J, the gap between germline ends came to 16 bases. The CDR3 has 14 residues. Variable domain in full (rest from reference TRBV5-1 and TRBJ2-1): KAGVTQTPRYLIKTRGQQVTLSCSPISGHRSVSWYQQTPGQGLQFLFEYFSETQRNKGNFPGRFSGRQFSNSRSEMNVSTLELGDSALYLCASSGGPMVDEQFFGPGTRLTVL.